Listed below are T cell receptor beta chains from one sample, sequenced in a study of T cell changes during pregnancy in multiple sclerosis. TCRdb keeps only in-frame clones here, not all; method: immunoSEQ multiplex PCR. Among about 40,000 clones, approximately 90% were seen once, and the ten largest hold 0.5% to 0.65%. Specimen: CD4+ T cells from peripheral blood mononuclear cells, collected in the first trimester of pregnancy. All receptors derive from a female donor with multiple sclerosis, enrolled in a pregnancy study. CDR3s include the opening cysteine and the closing phenylalanine or tryptophan. A D gene is named only where the DNA matches it firmly. Clone size is shown for a subset of rows, as once, few, many or a class of expanded clone.

V gene	clone size	J gene	D gene	CDR3 DNA	CDR3 protein
TRBV19	once	TRBJ1-5	TRBD1	TGTGCCAGTAGTAAGGGCCAGGGGGCCCATCAGCCCCAGCATTTT	CASSKGQGAHQPQHF
TRBV27	.	TRBJ2-3	.	TGTGCCAGCAGTTTTCAGGGGCCAACAGATACGCAGTATTTT	CASSFQGPTDTQYF
TRBV27	.	TRBJ1-5	.	TGTGCCAGCCGGGGGGGCGGGTATAGCAATCAGCCCCAGCATTTT	CASRGGGYSNQPQHF
TRBV5-1	.	TRBJ1-4	.	TGCGCCAGCACCCGGAGGGGTCTCGATGAAAAACTGTTTTTT	CASTRRGLDEKLFF
TRBV5-6	.	TRBJ1-5	TRBD1	TGTGCCAGCAGCTTGGTACAGGGGGGCAATCAGCCCCAGCATTTT	CASSLVQGGNQPQHF
TRBV19	.	TRBJ1-2	.	TGTGCCAGTAGTATGACAGGATCCGGAGATGGCTACACCTTC	CASSMTGSGDGYTF
TRBV5-6	.	TRBJ2-2	.	TGTGCCAGCAGCTTGGCAATTTCGACAGCGAACACCGGGGAGCTGTTTTTT	CASSLAISTANTGELFF
TRBV5-1	.	TRBJ1-1	.	TGCGCCACCACGGTCGGCACTGAAGCTTTCTTT	CATTVGTEAFF
TRBV5-1	.	TRBJ2-2	.	TGCGCCAGCAGCTTACTGGACACAGCGACGAGCACCGGGGAGCTGTTTTTT	CASSLLDTATSTGELFF
TRBV7-2	.	TRBJ1-5	.	TGTGCCAGCAGCTTAGTCCCCGGGATGAGCAATCAGCCCCAGCATTTT	CASSLVPGMSNQPQHF
TRBV29-1	.	TRBJ2-1	.	TGCAGCGTGCCGAGAGTTGAACTGGATGAGCAGTTCTTC	CSVPRVELDEQFF
TRBV7-9	few	TRBJ1-5	.	TGTGCCAGCAGCAAGCTTGTTAGGGGCAATAGCAATCAGCCCCAGCATTTT	CASSKLVRGNSNQPQHF
TRBV19	.	TRBJ1-5	TRBD1	TGTGCCAGTACCCCAGACAGGGTTAGCAATCAGCCCCAGCATTTT	CASTPDRVSNQPQHF
TRBV2	.	TRBJ1-4	.	TGTGCCAGCAGTGAATACCAGGGAATGCGGACGGATGAAAAACTGTTTTTT	CASSEYQGMRTDEKLFF
TRBV7-2	.	TRBJ2-3	.	TGTGCCAGCAGCCCTGACATTCCAGATACGCAGTATTTT	CASSPDIPDTQYF
TRBV5-1	.	TRBJ2-2	TRBD1	TGCGCCAGCAGCCTCGGACAGGGGGCCGGGGAGCTGTTTTTT	CASSLGQGAGELFF
TRBV6-5	.	TRBJ1-1	.	TGTGCCAGCAGCACGTGGGGGGGGTACACTGAAGCTTTCTTT	CASSTWGGYTEAFF
TRBV7-9	.	TRBJ2-3	.	TGTGCCAGCAGACAATCCGAGGGCCTTAGCACAGATACGCAGTATTTT	CASRQSEGLSTDTQYF
TRBV18	.	TRBJ1-1	.	TGTGCCAGCTCACCACCTTGGGGGCGGAACACTGAAGCTTTCTTT	CASSPPWGRNTEAFF
TRBV2	.	TRBJ2-2	TRBD2	TGTGCCAGCAGCCGGACTAGCGGGAGTTTTAAGACCGGGGAGCTGTTTTTT	CASSRTSGSFKTGELFF
TRBV10-3	.	TRBJ1-1	TRBD1	TGTGCCATCAGTGGTGGTAGCGGACAGGCGAACACTGAAGCTTTCTTT	CAISGGSGQANTEAFF
TRBV5-1	.	TRBJ1-1	TRBD1	TGCGCCAGCAGCAAGGGACAGCCTTTGAACACTGAAGCTTTCTTT	CASSKGQPLNTEAFF
TRBV19	.	TRBJ2-1	TRBD2	TGTGCCAGTAGATTAGCGGGGGGAAATGAGCAGTTCTTC	CASRLAGGNEQFF
TRBV27	.	TRBJ2-7	.	TGTGCCAGCAGCAATCCCGGACAGAAATCCTCCTACGAGCAGTACTTC	CASSNPGQKSSYEQYF
TRBV27	once	TRBJ1-1	TRBD1	TGTGCCAGCAGCCGTCGACAGGGCAACACTGAAGCTTTCTTT	CASSRRQGNTEAFF
TRBV9	few	TRBJ2-3	.	TGTGCCACCCAGACACAGTTGGGCACAGATACGCAGTATTTT	CATQTQLGTDTQYF
TRBV30	.	TRBJ2-2	.	TGTGCCTGGACCCTGACTAGCACCGGGGAGCTGTTTTTT	CAWTLTSTGELFF
TRBV10-3	.	TRBJ1-4	.	TGTGCCATCAGTGATGGCAGGATTGCAACTAATGAAAAACTGTTTTTT	CAISDGRIATNEKLFF
TRBV7-2	.	TRBJ1-1	TRBD1	TGTGCCAGCAGCTCCCGACAGGGTATGAACACTGAAGCTTTCTTT	CASSSRQGMNTEAFF
TRBV19	.	TRBJ1-2	.	TGTGCCAGTAGTGCCGGACAGTCTATCTATGGCTACACCTTC	CASSAGQSIYGYTF
TRBV19	.	TRBJ2-5	.	TGTGCCAGTAGCCAAACTTCGTACCAAGAGACCCAGTACTTC	CASSQTSYQETQYF